These 23 T cell receptor beta chains were sequenced from one sample in a study of blood T cell repertoires in COVID-19. Assay: immunoSEQ multiplex PCR; the TCRdb copy retains only in-frame clones and omits some. The sample shows some 380,000 clones, 90% of them seen only once. Specimen: peripheral blood. These receptors came from a man younger than 35 with active or convalescent COVID-19.

The chain recombines TRBV7-6 with TRBJ2-5, with D unclear. Germline assignment: CDR1 SGHVS and CDR2 FNYEAQ. V lost 5 bases, J lost 2 bases, and 3 bases lay in between. This CDR3 is built from 11 residues. CDR3 residues: CASSPQETQYF. CDR3 in DNA: TGTGCCAGCAGCCCACAAGAGACCCAGTACTTC.

The J gene is TRBJ2-4, the V gene TRBV11-2, with D perhaps TRBD2 (5 bases). Germline assignment: CDR1 SGHAT and CDR2 FQNNGV. Trimming took 0 bases from V and 1 from J, leaving 16 bases between them. The CDR3 length is 18 residues. In DNA, the CDR3 is TGTGCCAGCAGCTTAGATGCACTCGGAGGTTGGGCCAAAAACATTCAGTACTTC. Translating it yields CASSLDALGGWAKNIQYF.

V is TRBV24-1 and J is TRBJ2-2; D gene unclear. Germline lookup yields CDR1 KGHDR and CDR2 SFDVKD. Trimming pared 1 base from V and 3 bases from J, leaving 11 bases between. The CDR3 has 16 amino acids. The DNA of the CDR3 is TGTGCCACCAGTGATTTTAGGCAGGCCGACACCGGGGAGCTGTTTTTT. As protein: CATSDFRQADTGELFF.

This chain joins TRBV5-6 and TRBJ1-1; D not certain. Trimming took 4 bases from V and 1 from J, leaving 14 bases between them. The CDR3 loop spans 15 amino acids. Germline V lookup: CDR1 SGHDT, CDR2 YYEEEE. DNA for the CDR3: TGTGCCAGCAGCCTCGGTCCCTCAACGAACACTGAAGCTTTCTTT. Residues: CASSLGPSTNTEAFF.

The rearrangement links TRBV19 to TRBJ1-6; TRBD1 matches at 7 bases. Per germline, CDR1 LNHDA and CDR2 SQIVND (reference sequence). The V gene end was trimmed by 7 bases and the J gene end by 7 bases; junction bases not matched to a gene: 10. This CDR3 contains 15 residues. CDR3 in amino acids: CASNLRDSPNSPLHF. The CDR3, as DNA: TGTGCCAGTAACCTCCGGGACAGCCCCAATTCACCCCTCCACTTT. The full variable domain, with the rest looked up from reference TRBV19 and TRBJ1-6, is DGGITQSPKYLFRKEGQNVTLSCEQNLNHDAMYWYRQDPGQGLRLIYYSQIVNDFQKGDIAEGYSVSREKKESFPLTVTSAQKNPTAFYLCASNLRDSPNSPLHFGNGTRLTVT.

The DNA of the CDR3 is TGTGCCAGCAGCCAAGAGACCGGGACAAGAAATGAAAAACTGTTTTTT. Translation: CASSQETGTRNEKLFF. The chain uses TRBV4-2 and TRBJ1-4, with D possibly matching TRBD1 (6 bases). Trimming left V 0 bases short and J 5 bases short, with 13 bases between. CDR1 is LGHNA, CDR2 YNFKEQ, per germline. This CDR3 is 16 amino acids long.

V usage is TRBV19 and J usage is TRBJ1-1; tentative D call: TRBD1 (5 bases). The germline V gene encodes CDR1 LNHDA and CDR2 SQIVND (reference sequence). V gave up 5 bases and J gave up 2 bases, with 21 bases separating them. The CDR3 spans 17 residues. CDR3 sequence (DNA): TGTGCCAGTAGTCCTCGAACCATCTCGACAGCTAACACTGAAGCTTTCTTT. It encodes CASSPRTISTANTEAFF.

The CDR3 loop reads CASSYPPRTVADTQYF. The CDR3 DNA reads TGTGCCAGCAGTTACCCCCCTAGAACGGTGGCAGATACGCAGTATTTT. The chain carries TRBV6-2 or TRBV6-3 and TRBJ2-3; the D is unclear. Trimming took 2 bases from V and 4 from J, leaving 16 bases between them. The V gene's germline CDR1 is MNHEY and CDR2 SVGEGT. The CDR3 contains 16 residues.

The chain recombines TRBV28 with TRBJ1-2; D unclear. Trimming removed 7 bases at V and 2 bases at J, with 11 bases between. The germline V gene encodes CDR1 MDHEN and CDR2 SYDVKM. The CDR3 consists of 13 residues. This chain's CDR3 is CASTANLNYGYTF. For the CDR3, the DNA is TGTGCCAGCACCGCAAACCTAAACTATGGCTACACCTTC.

This clone was recorded once. This chain joins TRBV4-1 and TRBJ1-2; no firm D call. Germline-derived CDR1 and CDR2 are MGHRA and YSYEKL. This CDR3 spans 15 amino acids. The V gene lost 3 bases and the J gene lost 1 base, with 12 bases spanning the gap. The CDR3 bases are TGCGCCAGCAGCCAGGGAGCACAGTATAACTATGGCTACACCTTC. It specifies CASSQGAQYNYGYTF.

This rearrangement joins TRBV28 to TRBJ2-1, with TRBD1 as a possible D gene (6 bases). CDR1 MDHEN and CDR2 SYDVKM come from the germline V gene. The V and J ends lost 6 bases and 8 bases respectively, with 14 bases between them. The CDR3 is 13 amino acids. For the CDR3, the DNA is TGTGCCAGCAGCTCCGCAGGGGCTTATGAGCAGTTCTTC. Translation gives CASSSAGAYEQFF.

The chain employs TRBV9 and TRBJ2-1; the D is unclear. Trimming removed 0 bases from V and 0 bases from J, with 13 bases in between. Germline V gene sequence: CDR1 SGDLS, CDR2 YYNGEE. The CDR3 runs to 17 residues. The CDR3 sequence: CASSVGSAESSYNEQFF. The CDR3 region has the DNA TGTGCCAGCAGCGTAGGTTCGGCGGAGAGCTCCTACAATGAGCAGTTCTTC. Based on the CDR3 plus reference TRBV9 and TRBJ2-1, the full variable domain is DSGVTQTPKHLITATGQRVTLRCSPRSGDLSVYWYQQSLDQGLQFLIQYYNGEERAKGNILERFSAQQFPDLHSELNLSSLELGDSALYFCASSVGSAESSYNEQFFGPGTRLTVL.

This sequence joins TRBV19 and TRBJ1-4, with D possibly matching TRBD1 (6 bases). CDR1 is LNHDA, CDR2 SQIVND, per germline (reference sequence). This CDR3 spans 16 amino acids. The V gene lost 3 bases and the J gene lost 1 base, with 12 bases spanning the gap. The CDR3 nucleotides read TGTGCCAGTAGTATGGCCAGGGGTTTAACTAATGAAAAACTGTTTTTT. As protein: CASSMARGLTNEKLFF.

This sequence joins TRBV10-1 and TRBJ1-2; 9 bases line up with TRBD1. Unmatched junction bases numbered 12, after V lost 2 bases and J lost 2 bases. This CDR3 is 18 amino acids long. Germline values: CDR1 WNHNN, CDR2 SYGVQD (reference sequence). CDR3 sequence reads: CASSETVPGQGTNYGYTF. The CDR3 DNA is TGCGCCAGCAGTGAGACTGTCCCGGGACAGGGAACAAACTATGGCTACACCTTC.

V is TRBV27 and J is TRBJ2-1, with D perhaps TRBD2 (5 bases). V lost 0 bases, J lost 2 bases, and 14 bases lay in between. Germline V gives CDR1 MNHEY, CDR2 SMNVEV (reference sequence). This CDR3 is 17 amino acids long. As DNA, the CDR3 is TGTGCCAGCAGTTTATCCCCGAGGGAGAGGACCTACAATGAGCAGTTCTTC. This encodes CASSLSPRERTYNEQFF.

CDR3 amino acids: CASSFQEMNTEAFF. CDR3 nucleotide sequence: TGCGCCAGCAGCTTTCAGGAAATGAACACTGAAGCTTTCTTT. V and J are TRBV5-1 and TRBJ1-1; no reliable D call. The CDR3 totals 14 residues. CDR1 and CDR2 from the germline V gene are SGHRS and YFSETQ. Trimming stripped 2 bases from V and 0 bases from J, with 8 bases between.

This chain links TRBV3-1 (or the pseudogene TRBV3-2) with TRBJ1-5; 7 bases map to TRBD1. CDR3 length: 19 residues. CDR1 is LGHDT and CDR2 is YNNKEL in the germline V gene (reference sequence). V trimming: 3 bases; J trimming: 1 base; junction bases outside the gene matches: 15. DNA of the CDR3: TGTGCCAGCAGCCAGGGCCACCAGGGGGGTGTACGAAGCAATCAGCCCCAGCATTTT. The encoded protein is CASSQGHQGGVRSNQPQHF.

V usage is TRBV12-3 or TRBV12-4 and J usage is TRBJ1-2; D perhaps matches TRBD1 (5 bases). V was pared by 6 bases and J by 3 bases, with 11 bases between. The CDR3 covers 13 residues. This CDR3 reads CASRPTAYYGYTF. CDR3 nucleotides: TGTGCCAGCAGGCCGACAGCGTACTATGGCTACACCTTC.

The J gene is TRBJ1-1, the V gene TRBV7-9, with a possible D match to TRBD1 (6 bases). V was trimmed by 5 bases and J by 6 bases, leaving 19 bases between them. The germline V gene has CDR1 SEHNR and CDR2 FQNEAQ (reference sequence). The CDR3 runs to 15 residues. The CDR3 reads CASSRTALRQAEAFF. In nucleotides, the CDR3 is TGTGCCAGCAGCCGCACCGCTCTCCGACAGGCTGAAGCTTTCTTT.

This chain links TRBV5-6 with TRBJ1-5; no firm D call. This CDR3 is 14 amino acids long. Trimming removed 1 base from V and 3 bases from J, with 8 bases in between. Germline lookup yields CDR1 SGHDT and CDR2 YYEEEE. The CDR3 reads CASSLMSFNQPQHF. The CDR3 nucleotides read TGTGCCAGCAGCTTGATGTCGTTCAATCAGCCCCAGCATTTT.

The CDR3 sequence is CASSDRVRGSFF. CDR3 DNA: TGTGCCAGCAGTGACAGGGTAAGGGGTTCATTCTTT. This rearrangement joins TRBV27 to TRBJ1-1, with 7 bases lining up with TRBD1. This CDR3 spans 12 amino acids. Germline loops: CDR1 MNHEY, CDR2 SMNVEV (reference sequence). The V segment lost 5 bases and the J segment 14 bases; nucleotides outside the gene matches: 11.

There are a few counts of this clone. This sequence joins TRBV4-3 and TRBJ1-2, with 8 positions matching TRBD1. Trimming at V came to 4 bases and at J to 5 bases, leaving 3 bases not matched to a gene. Per germline, CDR1 LGHNA and CDR2 YSLEER. The CDR3 runs 13 residues. This CDR3 reads CASSRDRRYGYTF. The CDR3 region has the DNA TGCGCCAGCAGCCGGGACAGGCGGTATGGCTACACCTTC.

The CDR3 region is CASSVYGGTRREQFF. Written as DNA, the CDR3 is TGTGCCAGCAGCGTATATGGTGGGACTAGAAGGGAGCAGTTCTTC. The V gene is TRBV9, the J gene TRBJ2-1, with 8 bases fitting TRBD2. The CDR3 loop spans 15 amino acids. The germline gives CDR1 SGDLS, CDR2 YYNGEE. The trim removed 1 base at V and 10 bases at J, leaving 10 bases unmatched.